These T cell receptor beta chains were read from a single sample in a study of cytomegalovirus exposure and HLA in healthy donors. Generated by immunoSEQ multiplex PCR, the TCRdb table keeps only in-frame clones and is missing some. The table has about 100,000 clones, approximately 80% seen once. The sample consisted of PBMCs. These receptors came from a male donor in good health and CMV-seronegative. Each CDR3 is given with its conserved first and last residue. Each record gives: J gene, V gene, D gene, clone size, CDR3 DNA, CDR3 protein. A D gene is named only where the DNA matches it firmly. Only part of the rows carry a size: once, few, many, or a class if the clone is expanded.

TRBJ1-6 TRBV30 - - TGTGCCTGGAGGGCCGATTATAATTCACCCCTCCACTTT CAWRADYNSPLHF
TRBJ1-1 TRBV29-1 - - TGCAGCGTTCGGACAGCTGAAGCTTTCTTT CSVRTAEAFF
TRBJ1-3 TRBV5-1 TRBD1 - TGCGCCAGCAGCAAGGGCGACAGGGCCCCTGGAAACACCATATATTTT CASSKGDRAPGNTIYF
TRBJ2-5 TRBV2 TRBD2 - TGTGCCAGCAGTGTGGGACTAGAAGAGACCCAGTACTTC CASSVGLEETQYF
TRBJ2-2 TRBV5-6 TRBD2 - TGTGCCAGCAGCTTGAGACTAGCGGGAGAAACCGGGGAGCTGTTTTTT CASSLRLAGETGELFF
TRBJ1-5 TRBV28 TRBD1 - TGTGCCAGCAGTTCAGGATTCGGGACAGTAAATCAGCCCCAGCATTTT CASSSGFGTVNQPQHF
TRBJ1-4 TRBV11-2 - - TGTGCCAGCAGTAAACAGCCCCTAACTAATGAAAAACTGTTTTTT CASSKQPLTNEKLFF
TRBJ2-3 TRBV28 TRBD2 - TGTGCCAGCAGGGGACGGGAGGGAATAAAGGGCACAGATACGCAGTATTTT CASRGREGIKGTDTQYF
TRBJ1-1 TRBV10-1 - - TGCGCCAGCGGTCGAGGCGGCACTGAAGCTTTCTTT CASGRGGTEAFF
TRBJ1-5 TRBV19 - - TGTGCCAGTAGTATCCTCAGGCAGCCCCAGCATTTT CASSILRQPQHF
TRBJ1-5 TRBV28 - - TGTGCCAGCAGTTTACTCTCAGACGGTACCTTGGAGACCCAGCATTTT CASSLLSDGTLETQHF
TRBJ1-2 TRBV28 - few TGTGCCAGCAGTTTAGAAATGGGGGCTGGTGGCTACACCTTC CASSLEMGAGGYTF
TRBJ2-1 TRBV2 TRBD2 - TGTGCCAGCAGTCCCAGGGCGGGGGAAAACAATGAGCAGTTCTTC CASSPRAGENNEQFF
TRBJ1-1 TRBV21-1 - - TGTGCCAGCAGCAAAGGACAGGGGGCGATGAACACTGAAGCTTTCTTT CASSKGQGAMNTEAFF
TRBJ1-2 TRBV4-2 - - TGTGCCAGCAGCCAAGACTTCTATGGCTACACCTTC CASSQDFYGYTF
TRBJ1-2 TRBV5-1 - once TGCGCCAGCGGTACCGGGGGAGGGCCGTATGGCTACACCTTC CASGTGGGPYGYTF
TRBJ1-1 TRBV28 - - TGTGCCAGCTTAATACCGCAAGGGGGGAACACTGAAGCTTTCTTT CASLIPQGGNTEAFF